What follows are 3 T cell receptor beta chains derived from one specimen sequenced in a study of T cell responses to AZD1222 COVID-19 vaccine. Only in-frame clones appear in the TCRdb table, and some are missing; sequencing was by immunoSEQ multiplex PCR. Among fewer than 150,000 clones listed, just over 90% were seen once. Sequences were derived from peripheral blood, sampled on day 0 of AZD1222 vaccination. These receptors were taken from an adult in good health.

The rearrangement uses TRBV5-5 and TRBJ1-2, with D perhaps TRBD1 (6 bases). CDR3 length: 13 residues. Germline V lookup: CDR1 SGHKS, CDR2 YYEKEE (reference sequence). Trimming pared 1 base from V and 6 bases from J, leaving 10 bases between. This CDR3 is CASSLSRGDGYTF. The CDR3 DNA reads TGTGCCAGCAGCTTGTCCAGGGGAGATGGCTACACCTTC.

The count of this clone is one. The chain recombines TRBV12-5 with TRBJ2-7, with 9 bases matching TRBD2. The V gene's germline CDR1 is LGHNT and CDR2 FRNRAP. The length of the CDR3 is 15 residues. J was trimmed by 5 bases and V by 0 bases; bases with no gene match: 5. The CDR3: CASGLVAGGPNEQYF. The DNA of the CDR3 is TGTGCTAGTGGTTTGGTGGCGGGAGGGCCCAACGAGCAGTACTTC.

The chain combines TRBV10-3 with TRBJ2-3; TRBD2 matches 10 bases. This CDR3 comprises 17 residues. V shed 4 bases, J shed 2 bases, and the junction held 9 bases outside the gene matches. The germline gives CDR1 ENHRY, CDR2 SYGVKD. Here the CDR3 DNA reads TGTGCCATCAGTGGCCGTAAAACTAGCGGGGTCACAGATACGCAGTATTTT. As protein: CAISGRKTSGVTDTQYF.